The rows below give T cell receptor beta chains drawn from one sample of a study of blood T cell repertoires in COVID-19. Some clones are missing from TCRdb's copy, which holds only in-frame ones; the method was immunoSEQ multiplex PCR. There are 130,000 to 150,000 clones in the sample; more than 70% occur only once, and approximately 2.5% lies in the top ten. What was sequenced was peripheral blood. All receptors come from a human donor in a cohort sampled during active COVID-19. Both conserved end residues are part of each CDR3. Fields, in order: CDR3 protein, CDR3 DNA, J gene, D gene, V gene, clone size. A D gene is named only where the DNA matches it firmly. Size is stated for part of the rows, as once, few or many counts, or as a class when the clone is expanded.

CDR3: CASSQTSGRTGFF
DNA: TGTGCCAGCAGTCAGACTAGCGGGAGGACTGGGTTCTTC
J: TRBJ2-1
D: TRBD2
V: TRBV12-3/TRBV12-4
size: NA

CDR3: CASSRQTGSNEKLFF
DNA: TGTGCCAGCAGTAGACAGACAGGGAGTAATGAAAAACTGTTTTTT
J: TRBJ1-4
D: TRBD1
V: TRBV27
size: NA

CDR3: CASSLSTGTDGNQPQHF
DNA: TGTGCCAGCAGTTTATCGACCGGGACAGATGGGAATCAGCCCCAGCATTTT
J: TRBJ1-5
D: TRBD1
V: TRBV28
size: NA

CDR3: CASSVSRATDTQYF
DNA: TGTGCCAGCAGTGTCTCGAGAGCCACAGATACGCAGTATTTT
J: TRBJ2-3
D: NA
V: TRBV27
size: NA

CDR3: CASNPVSGDTGELFF
DNA: TGTGCCAGTAACCCCGTTAGCGGCGACACCGGGGAGCTGTTTTTT
J: TRBJ2-2
D: NA
V: TRBV19
size: NA

CDR3: CASSQGQGAREQETQYF
DNA: TGTGCCAGCAGCCAAGGACAGGGGGCGCGTGAGCAAGAGACCCAGTACTTC
J: TRBJ2-5
D: TRBD1
V: TRBV14
size: few

CDR3: CASIPDGHISGYTF
DNA: TGTGCCAGCATCCCCGATGGGCATATAAGCGGCTACACCTTC
J: TRBJ1-2
D: NA
V: TRBV7-9
size: once

CDR3: CATVEWRGAYEQYF
DNA: TGTGCCACCGTAGAATGGCGCGGGGCCTACGAGCAGTACTTC
J: TRBJ2-7
D: NA
V: TRBV6-5
size: NA

CDR3: CASSLPPPGTSGYEQFF
DNA: TGTGCCAGCAGCTTACCCCCCCCGGGGACTAGCGGTTATGAGCAGTTCTTC
J: TRBJ2-1
D: TRBD2
V: TRBV7-2
size: NA

CDR3: CAWLDRGNYGYTF
DNA: TGTGCCTGGTTGGACAGGGGCAACTATGGCTACACCTTC
J: TRBJ1-2
D: TRBD1
V: TRBV30
size: NA

CDR3: CASLLQGADTEAFF
DNA: TGTGCCAGCTTACTGCAGGGGGCCGACACTGAAGCTTTCTTT
J: TRBJ1-1
D: TRBD1
V: TRBV28
size: few

CDR3: CASSQDTGGFSYGYTF
DNA: TGCGCCAGCAGCCAAGATACAGGGGGCTTTAGCTATGGCTACACCTTC
J: TRBJ1-2
D: TRBD1
V: TRBV4-3
size: NA

CDR3: CASSLARPGGSAEDTQYF
DNA: TGTGCCAGCAGCTTAGCACGCCCGGGCGGGAGTGCGGAAGATACGCAGTATTTT
J: TRBJ2-3
D: TRBD2
V: TRBV11-2
size: NA

CDR3: CASSRASGRGGEQFF
DNA: TGTGCCAGCAGCCGAGCTAGCGGGAGGGGTGGTGAGCAGTTCTTC
J: TRBJ2-1
D: TRBD2
V: TRBV7-8
size: once

CDR3: CASSLSRLASTDTQYF
DNA: TGTGCCAGCAGCTTAAGTCGACTAGCAAGCACAGATACGCAGTATTTT
J: TRBJ2-3
D: TRBD2
V: TRBV7-3
size: NA

CDR3: CASSLTTNTGELFF
DNA: TGTGCCAGCAGCTTAACTACCAACACCGGGGAGCTGTTTTTT
J: TRBJ2-2
D: NA
V: TRBV11-3
size: NA